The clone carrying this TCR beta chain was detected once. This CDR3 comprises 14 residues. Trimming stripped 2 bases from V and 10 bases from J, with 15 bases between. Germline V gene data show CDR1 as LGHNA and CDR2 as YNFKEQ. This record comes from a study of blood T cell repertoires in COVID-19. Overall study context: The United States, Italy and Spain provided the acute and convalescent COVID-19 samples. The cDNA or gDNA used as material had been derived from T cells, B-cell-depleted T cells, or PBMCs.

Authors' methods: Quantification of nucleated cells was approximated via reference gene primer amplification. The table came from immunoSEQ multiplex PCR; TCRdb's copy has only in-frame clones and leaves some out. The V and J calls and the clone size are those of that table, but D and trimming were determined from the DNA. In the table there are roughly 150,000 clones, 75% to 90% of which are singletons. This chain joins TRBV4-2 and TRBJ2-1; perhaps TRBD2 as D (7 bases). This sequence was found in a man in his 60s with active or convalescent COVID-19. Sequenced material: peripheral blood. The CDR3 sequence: CASSQNRGAREQFF. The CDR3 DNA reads TGTGCCAGCAGCCAAAACCGGGGGGCCCGGGAGCAGTTCTTC.